What follows is one T cell receptor (beta chain) and its context. As yet, its antigen is unknown. This entry belongs to a study of beta chain features in type 1 diabetes. Study-level information: Examination spanned around 110 million sorted cells from all samples. Study results and limitations: The analysis here could not establish whether HLA type shapes TCRB rearrangement. Cells with high TCR expression could be over-represented when cDNA is sequenced. Shortening that was moderate but significant affected the TCRB CDR3s of Type 1 diabetes patients in all four CD4+ subsets.

The germline gives CDR1 GTSNPN, CDR2 SVGIG (reference sequence). CDR3 length equals 14 residues. V lost 2 bases, J lost 3 bases, and 5 bases stayed unmatched. The isolated RNA, all of it, was reverse transcribed, so expressed TCRB transcripts were what got sequenced. Sequenced by immunoSEQ multiplex PCR; TCRdb stores in-frame clones only, minus some. The sample contains over 150,000 clones, 6.5% to 9.5% of which appear only once. This clonotype was obtained from a woman aged 40 to 55 with type 1 diabetes. The sequencing input was central memory CD4+ T cells from blood. The chain couples TRBV30 to TRBJ2-5; 8 positions match TRBD2. The CDR3 loop reads CAWSRTSGKETQYF. CDR3 in DNA: TGTGCCTGGAGTCGTACTAGCGGAAAAGAGACCCAGTACTTC.